The 11 T cell receptor beta chains below were found in one sample sequenced in a study of T cells after yellow fever vaccination. TCRdb called the 5' RACE reads again in MiXCR, with one record for every CDR3 protein. The sample contains some 400,000 distinct CDR3 sequences, around 6.4% of which appear only once. The sample here was PBMCs, taken 5 days after the yellow fever booster vaccination. Receptors originate from a man aged 25-45 years who received the YFV17D yellow fever vaccine.

This clonotype showed up many times. The CDR3 coding sequence is TGTGCCAGCAGTCACTACGTAGGAACTAATGAAAAACTGTTTTTT. This encodes CASSHYVGTNEKLFF. The chain is built from TRBV6-5 and TRBJ1-4, with no clear D. Trimming pared 5 bases from V and 1 base from J, leaving 11 bases between. This CDR3 contains 15 residues. Germline CDR1 is MNHEY and CDR2 is SVGAGI.

The chain employs TRBV30 and TRBJ2-1; D not resolved. V was trimmed by 3 bases and J by 6 bases, leaving 6 bases between them. Germline CDR1 reads GTSNPN; CDR2 reads SVGIG (reference sequence). The CDR3 extends over 11 amino acids. The CDR3 loop is CAWSAVNEQFF. CDR3 DNA sequence: TGTGCCTGGAGCGCGGTCAATGAGCAGTTCTTC.

The J gene is TRBJ2-6, the V gene TRBV6-2 or TRBV6-3; D possibly corresponds to TRBD1 (6 bases). Germline CDR1 MNHEY, CDR2 SVGEGT. This CDR3 has 17 residues. Trimming stripped 6 bases from V and 0 bases from J, with 15 bases between. The CDR3 loop reads CASSAGQKYSGANVLTF. CDR3 DNA: TGTGCCAGCAGCGCCGGACAGAAATACTCTGGGGCCAACGTCCTGACTTTC.

This clonotype was seen at least ten times. V and J are TRBV12-3 or TRBV12-4 and TRBJ2-1; D not resolved. Between the trimmed V and J ends, which lost 7 bases and 10 bases, there was a span of 14 bases. The CDR3 is made up of 12 amino acids. The CDR3 spells CASTAGWNEQFF. The CDR3 nucleotides read TGTGCCAGCACCGCAGGTTGGAACGAGCAGTTCTTC.

This sequence joins TRBV5-1 and TRBJ2-1; weak D call: TRBD2 (6 bases). CDR3 length equals 17 residues. Germline CDR1 and CDR2: SGHRS and YFSETQ. The V end lost 0 bases, the J end lost 5 bases, and 18 bases lay between the germline ends. The DNA for the CDR3 is TGCGCCAGCAGCTTGGCGGTTTGGGCTAGCGCGGACAATGAGCAGTTCTTC. Translating gives CASSLAVWASADNEQFF.

In this sample, this clonotype turned up many times. The chain carries TRBV28 and TRBJ2-4; unclear D gene. Deletions cut 3 bases from V and 0 bases from J, with 12 bases between. This CDR3 is built from 16 residues. The germline V gene has CDR1 MDHEN and CDR2 SYDVKM. The CDR3 DNA is TGTGCCAGCAGTTTGACGACGGTCGCAGCCAAAAACATTCAGTACTTC. Amino acid sequence: CASSLTTVAAKNIQYF.

This clonotype showed up many times. The rearrangement links TRBV12-5 to TRBJ1-1; the D is unclear. This CDR3 contains 14 residues. Germline CDR1 reads LGHNT; CDR2 reads FRNRAP. Trimming took off 8 bases at V and 5 bases at J, with 18 bases between the two ends. CDR3: CASFASEGLTEAFF. The CDR3 nucleotides read TGTGCTAGTTTTGCCTCGGAGGGTTTGACTGAAGCTTTCTTT.

This clonotype was counted only a few times. V and J are TRBV5-8 and TRBJ1-5; TRBD1 might be the D (5 bases). CDR1 SGHTS and CDR2 YDEGEE come from the germline V gene. This CDR3 contains 14 residues. Between the trimmed V and J ends, which lost 4 bases and 1 base, there was a span of 9 bases. The CDR3 sequence is CASSQGRSNQPQHF. CDR3 coding DNA: TGTGCCAGCAGCCAGGGACGGAGCAATCAGCCCCAGCATTTT.

This clonotype was seen at least ten times. The rearrangement joins TRBV29-1 to TRBJ2-3; the D gene is possibly TRBD2 (6 bases). CDR3 length equals 12 residues. The germline V gene has CDR1 SQVTM and CDR2 ANQGSEA. The V end was cut by 8 bases, the J end by 2 bases, with 11 bases between. The CDR3 nucleotides read TGCAGCTATAGCGGTCTCACAGATACGCAGTATTTT. This encodes CSYSGLTDTQYF.

This clonotype appeared many times. CDR3 DNA sequence: TGTGCCAGCAGCTTGGTGGGTCAGATAAGTGACTATGGCTACACCTTC. This translates into CASSLVGQISDYGYTF. This chain uses TRBV5-6 with TRBJ1-2; D remains unclear. The CDR3 covers 16 residues. Germline values: CDR1 SGHDT, CDR2 YYEEEE. V was clipped by 0 bases and J by 3 bases, with 15 bases between them.

This clonotype was counted ten times or more. A much larger clone lies a single base off, so this may be a read error. The chain is built from TRBV20-1 and TRBJ2-3, with TRBD2 identical over 12 bases. CDR1 is DFQATT and CDR2 is SNEGSKA in the germline V gene (reference sequence). This CDR3 comprises 16 residues. CDR3 DNA: TGCTGTGCTACGTCCGTACTAGCGGGAGGAACAGATACGCAGTATTTT. Translation gives CCATSVLAGGTDTQYF.